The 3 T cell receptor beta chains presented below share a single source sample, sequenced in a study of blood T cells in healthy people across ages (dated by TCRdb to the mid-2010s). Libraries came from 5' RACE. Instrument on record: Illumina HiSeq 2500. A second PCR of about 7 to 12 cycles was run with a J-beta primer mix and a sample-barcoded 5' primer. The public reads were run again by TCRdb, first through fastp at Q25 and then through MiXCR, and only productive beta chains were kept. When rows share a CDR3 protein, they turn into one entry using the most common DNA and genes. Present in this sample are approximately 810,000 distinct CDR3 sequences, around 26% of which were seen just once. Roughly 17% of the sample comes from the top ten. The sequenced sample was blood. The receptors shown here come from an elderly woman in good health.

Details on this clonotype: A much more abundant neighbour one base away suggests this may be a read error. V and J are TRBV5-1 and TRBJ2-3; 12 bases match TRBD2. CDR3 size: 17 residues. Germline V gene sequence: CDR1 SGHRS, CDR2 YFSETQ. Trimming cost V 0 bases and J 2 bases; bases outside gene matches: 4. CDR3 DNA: TGCGCCAGCAGCTTGGGACGGACTAGCGGGGACACAGATACGCAGTATTTT. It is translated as CASSLGRTSGDTDTQYF.

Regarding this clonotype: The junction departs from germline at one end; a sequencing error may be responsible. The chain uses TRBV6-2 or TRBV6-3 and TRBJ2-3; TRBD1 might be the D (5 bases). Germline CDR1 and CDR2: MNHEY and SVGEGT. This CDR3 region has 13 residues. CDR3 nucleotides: TGTGGCAGCAGCAGGGATGGGACAGATACGCAGTATTTT. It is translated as CGSSRDGTDTQYF.

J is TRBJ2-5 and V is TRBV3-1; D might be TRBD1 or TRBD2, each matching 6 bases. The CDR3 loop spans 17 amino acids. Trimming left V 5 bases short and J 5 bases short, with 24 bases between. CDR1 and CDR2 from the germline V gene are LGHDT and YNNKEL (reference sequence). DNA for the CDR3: TGTGCCAGCAGCTACTTTTCGGGTGTGGGGGGCGTGGAGACCCAGTACTTC. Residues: CASSYFSGVGGVETQYF.